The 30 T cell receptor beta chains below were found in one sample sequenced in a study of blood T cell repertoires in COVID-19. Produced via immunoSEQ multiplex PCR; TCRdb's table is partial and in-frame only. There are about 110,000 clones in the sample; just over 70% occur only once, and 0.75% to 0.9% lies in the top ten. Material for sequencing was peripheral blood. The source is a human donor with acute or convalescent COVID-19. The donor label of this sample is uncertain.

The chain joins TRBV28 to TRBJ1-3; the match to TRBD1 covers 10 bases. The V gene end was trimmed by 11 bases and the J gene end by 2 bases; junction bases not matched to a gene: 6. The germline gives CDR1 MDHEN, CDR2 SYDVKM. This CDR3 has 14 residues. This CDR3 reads CALTGGEAGNTIYF. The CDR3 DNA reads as TGTGCCCTGACAGGGGGCGAAGCTGGAAACACCATATATTTT.

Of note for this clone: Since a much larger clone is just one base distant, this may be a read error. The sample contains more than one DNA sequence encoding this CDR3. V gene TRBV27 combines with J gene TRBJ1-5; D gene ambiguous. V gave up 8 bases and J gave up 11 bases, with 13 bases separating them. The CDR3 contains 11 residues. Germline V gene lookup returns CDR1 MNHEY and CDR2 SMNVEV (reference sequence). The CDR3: CASGPPMTQHF. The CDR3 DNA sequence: TGTGCCAGCGGCCCCCCAATGACCCAGCATTTT.

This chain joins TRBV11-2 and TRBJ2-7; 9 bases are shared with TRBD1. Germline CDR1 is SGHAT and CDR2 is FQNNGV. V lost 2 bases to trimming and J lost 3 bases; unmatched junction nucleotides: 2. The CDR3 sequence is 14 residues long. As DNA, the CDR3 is TGTGCCAGCAGCTTAAGGACAGGGGACTACGAGCAGTACTTC. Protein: CASSLRTGDYEQYF.

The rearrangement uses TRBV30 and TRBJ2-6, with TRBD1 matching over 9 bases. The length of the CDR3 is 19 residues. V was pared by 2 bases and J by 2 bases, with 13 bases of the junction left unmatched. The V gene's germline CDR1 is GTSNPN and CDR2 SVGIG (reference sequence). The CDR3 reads CAWSIVGTGTKAGANVLTF. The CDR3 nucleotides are TGTGCCTGGAGTATAGTGGGGACAGGGACCAAAGCTGGGGCCAACGTCCTGACTTTC.

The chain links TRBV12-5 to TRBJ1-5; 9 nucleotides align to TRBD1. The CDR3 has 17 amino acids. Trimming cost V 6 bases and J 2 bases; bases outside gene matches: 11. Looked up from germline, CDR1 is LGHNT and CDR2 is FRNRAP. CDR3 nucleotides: TGTGCTAGTGGCAATTGTCGGGACAGGGATTGCAATCAGCCCCAGCATTTT. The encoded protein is CASGNCRDRDCNQPQHF.

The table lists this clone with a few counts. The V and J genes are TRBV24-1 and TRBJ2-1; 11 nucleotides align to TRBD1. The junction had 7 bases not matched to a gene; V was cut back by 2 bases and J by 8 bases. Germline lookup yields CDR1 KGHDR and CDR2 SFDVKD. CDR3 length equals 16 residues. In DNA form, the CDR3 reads TGTGCCACCAGTGATTCATCCGGGACAGGGGGGTATGAGCAGTTCTTC. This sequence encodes CATSDSSGTGGYEQFF.

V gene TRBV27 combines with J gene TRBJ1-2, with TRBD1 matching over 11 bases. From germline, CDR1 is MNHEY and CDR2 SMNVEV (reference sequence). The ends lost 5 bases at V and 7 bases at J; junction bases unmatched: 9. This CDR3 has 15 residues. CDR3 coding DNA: TGTGCCAGCAGTGTTACCGGGACAGGGGGTACTGGCTACACCTTC. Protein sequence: CASSVTGTGGTGYTF.

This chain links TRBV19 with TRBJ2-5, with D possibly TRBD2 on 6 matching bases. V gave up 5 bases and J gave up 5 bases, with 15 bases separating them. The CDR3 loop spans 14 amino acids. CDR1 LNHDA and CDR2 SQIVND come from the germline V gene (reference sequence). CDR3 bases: TGTGCCAGTAGTGGATCTAGCGAGGTGGAGACCCAGTACTTC. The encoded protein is CASSGSSEVETQYF. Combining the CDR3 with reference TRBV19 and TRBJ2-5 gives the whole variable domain DGGITQSPKYLFRKEGQNVTLSCEQNLNHDAMYWYRQDPGQGLRLIYYSQIVNDFQKGDIAEGYSVSREKKESFPLTVTSAQKNPTAFYLCASSGSSEVETQYFGPGTRLLVL.

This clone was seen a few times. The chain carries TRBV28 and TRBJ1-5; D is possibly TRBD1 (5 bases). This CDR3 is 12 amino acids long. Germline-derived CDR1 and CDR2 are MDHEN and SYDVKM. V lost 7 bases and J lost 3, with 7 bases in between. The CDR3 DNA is TGTGCCAGCACAGGGTTCAATCAGCCCCAGCATTTT. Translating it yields CASTGFNQPQHF.

The CDR3, as DNA: TGTGCCAGCAGCTTAGCCGCCGACAGCTCAGATACGCAGTATTTT. This sequence encodes CASSLAADSSDTQYF. V and J are TRBV7-2 and TRBJ2-3; a weak D match, TRBD1 (5 bases). Trimming took off 0 bases at V and 4 bases at J, with 11 bases between the two ends. The germline V gene encodes CDR1 SGHTA and CDR2 FQGNSA. The CDR3 runs to 15 residues.

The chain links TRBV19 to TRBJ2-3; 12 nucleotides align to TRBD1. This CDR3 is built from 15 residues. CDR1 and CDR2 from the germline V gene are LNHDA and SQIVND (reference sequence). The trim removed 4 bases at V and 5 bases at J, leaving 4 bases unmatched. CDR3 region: CASSNRDRGQDTQYF. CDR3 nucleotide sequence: TGTGCCAGTAGTAACCGGGACAGGGGGCAAGATACGCAGTATTTT.

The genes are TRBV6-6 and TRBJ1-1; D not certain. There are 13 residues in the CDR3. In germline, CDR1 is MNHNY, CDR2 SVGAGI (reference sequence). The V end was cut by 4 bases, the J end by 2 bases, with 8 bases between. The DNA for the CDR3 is TGTGCCAGCAGTTCCGGGTATAACACTGAAGCTTTCTTT. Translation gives CASSSGYNTEAFF.

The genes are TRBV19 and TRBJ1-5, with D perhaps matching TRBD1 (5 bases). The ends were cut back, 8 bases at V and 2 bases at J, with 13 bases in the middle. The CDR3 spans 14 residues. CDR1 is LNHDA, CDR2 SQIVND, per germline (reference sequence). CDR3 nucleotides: TGTGCCAGTGGGGCCCCCTTTGGCAATCAGCCCCAGCATTTT. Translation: CASGAPFGNQPQHF.

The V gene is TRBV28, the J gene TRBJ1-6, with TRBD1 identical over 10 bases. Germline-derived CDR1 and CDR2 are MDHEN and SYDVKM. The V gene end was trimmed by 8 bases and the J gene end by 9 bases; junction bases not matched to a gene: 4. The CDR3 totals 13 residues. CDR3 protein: CASFRDRGSPLHF. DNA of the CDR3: TGTGCCAGCTTCCGGGACAGGGGTTCACCCCTCCACTTT.

CDR3: CASPRARVIMMNTEAFF. The CDR3 DNA is TGCGCCAGCCCACGCGCGCGGGTCATTATGATGAACACTGAAGCTTTCTTT. The chain combines TRBV10-1 with TRBJ1-1, with D unresolved. Per the germline V gene, CDR1 is WNHNN and CDR2 is SYGVQD (reference sequence). With 8 bases removed from V and 0 bases from J, the gap between germline ends came to 22 bases. The CDR3 runs to 17 residues.

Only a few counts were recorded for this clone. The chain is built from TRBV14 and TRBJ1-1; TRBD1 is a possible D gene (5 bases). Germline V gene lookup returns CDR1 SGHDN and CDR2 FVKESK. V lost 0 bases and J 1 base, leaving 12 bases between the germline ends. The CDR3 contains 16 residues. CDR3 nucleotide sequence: TGTGCCAGCAGCCAAGAGGGGCGGTGGAGGAACACTGAAGCTTTCTTT. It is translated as CASSQEGRWRNTEAFF. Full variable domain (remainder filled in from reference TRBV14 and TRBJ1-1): EAGVTQFPSHSVIEKGQTVTLRCDPISGHDNLYWYRRVMGKEIKFLLHFVKESKQDESGMPNNRFLAERTGGTYSTLKVQPAELEDSGVYFCASSQEGRWRNTEAFFGQGTRLTVV.

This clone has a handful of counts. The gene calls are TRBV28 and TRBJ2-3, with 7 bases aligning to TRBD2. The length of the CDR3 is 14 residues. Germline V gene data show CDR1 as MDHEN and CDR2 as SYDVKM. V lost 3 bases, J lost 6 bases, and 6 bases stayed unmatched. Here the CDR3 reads CASSFGGYKDTQYF. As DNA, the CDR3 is TGTGCCAGCAGTTTCGGGGGGTACAAGGATACGCAGTATTTT.

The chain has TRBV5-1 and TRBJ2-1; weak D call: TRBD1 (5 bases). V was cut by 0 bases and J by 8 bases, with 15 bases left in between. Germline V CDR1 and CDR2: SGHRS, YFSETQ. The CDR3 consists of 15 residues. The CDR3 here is CASSLVPGLVDEQFF. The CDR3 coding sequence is TGCGCCAGCAGCTTGGTTCCAGGGCTGGTGGATGAGCAGTTCTTC.

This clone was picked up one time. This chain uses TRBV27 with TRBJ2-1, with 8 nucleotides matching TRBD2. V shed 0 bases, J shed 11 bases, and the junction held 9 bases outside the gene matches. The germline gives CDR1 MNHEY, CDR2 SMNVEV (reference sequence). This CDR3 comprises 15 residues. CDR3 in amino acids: CASSLSMAGGLKQFF. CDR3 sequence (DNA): TGTGCCAGCAGTTTATCGATGGCGGGGGGCCTTAAGCAGTTCTTC.

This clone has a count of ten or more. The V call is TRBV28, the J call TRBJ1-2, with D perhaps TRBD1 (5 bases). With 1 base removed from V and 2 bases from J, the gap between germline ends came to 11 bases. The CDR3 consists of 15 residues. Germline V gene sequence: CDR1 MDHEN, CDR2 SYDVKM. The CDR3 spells CASSLSMGQNYGYTF. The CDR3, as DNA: TGTGCCAGCAGTTTATCGATGGGGCAGAACTATGGCTACACCTTC.

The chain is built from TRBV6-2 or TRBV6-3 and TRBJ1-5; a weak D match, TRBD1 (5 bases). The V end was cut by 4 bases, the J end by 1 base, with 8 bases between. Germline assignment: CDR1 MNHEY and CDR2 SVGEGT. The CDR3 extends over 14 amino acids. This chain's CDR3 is CASSWRDSNQPQHF. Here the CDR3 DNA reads TGTGCCAGCAGTTGGAGGGACAGCAATCAGCCCCAGCATTTT.

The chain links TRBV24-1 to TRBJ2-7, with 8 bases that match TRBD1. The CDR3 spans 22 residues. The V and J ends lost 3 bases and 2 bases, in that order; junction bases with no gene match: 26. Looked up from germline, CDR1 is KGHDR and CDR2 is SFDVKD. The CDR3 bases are TGTGCCACCAGTGATGGGGACAGGTCCTTGCTGTCGGCTGGGCATTTACCCTACGAGCAGTACTTC. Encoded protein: CATSDGDRSLLSAGHLPYEQYF.

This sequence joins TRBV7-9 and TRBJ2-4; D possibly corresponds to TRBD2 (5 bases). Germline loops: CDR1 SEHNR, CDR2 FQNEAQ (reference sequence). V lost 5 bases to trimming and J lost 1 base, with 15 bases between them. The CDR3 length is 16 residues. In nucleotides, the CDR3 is TGTGCCAGCAGCGAAGGCGGGCATCGGGCCAAAAACATTCAGTACTTC. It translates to CASSEGGHRAKNIQYF.

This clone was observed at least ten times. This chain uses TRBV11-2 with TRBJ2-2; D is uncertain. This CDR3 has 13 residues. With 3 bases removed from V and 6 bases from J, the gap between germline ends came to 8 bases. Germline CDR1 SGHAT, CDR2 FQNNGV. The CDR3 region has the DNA TGTGCCAGCAGCTTCGGGTCACCCGGGGAGCTGTTTTTT. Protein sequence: CASSFGSPGELFF.

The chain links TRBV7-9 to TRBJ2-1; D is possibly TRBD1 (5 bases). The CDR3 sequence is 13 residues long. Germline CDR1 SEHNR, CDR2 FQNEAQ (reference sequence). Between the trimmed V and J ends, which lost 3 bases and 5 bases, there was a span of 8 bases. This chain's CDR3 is CASSFGANNEQFF. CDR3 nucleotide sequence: TGTGCCAGCAGCTTTGGGGCTAACAATGAGCAGTTCTTC.

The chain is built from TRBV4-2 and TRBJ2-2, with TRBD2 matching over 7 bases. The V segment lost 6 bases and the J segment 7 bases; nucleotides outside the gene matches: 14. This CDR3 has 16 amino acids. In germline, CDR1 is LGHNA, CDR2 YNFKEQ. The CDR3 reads CASSHSRGEKGGELFF. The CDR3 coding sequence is TGTGCCAGCAGTCACTCACGGGGGGAAAAGGGCGGGGAGCTGTTTTTT.

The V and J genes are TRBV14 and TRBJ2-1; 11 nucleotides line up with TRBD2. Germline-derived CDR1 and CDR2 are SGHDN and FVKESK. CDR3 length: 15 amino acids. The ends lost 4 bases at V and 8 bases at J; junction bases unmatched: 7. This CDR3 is CASSPDAGLADEQFF. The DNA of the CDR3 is TGTGCCAGCAGCCCGGATGCGGGACTAGCGGATGAGCAGTTCTTC.

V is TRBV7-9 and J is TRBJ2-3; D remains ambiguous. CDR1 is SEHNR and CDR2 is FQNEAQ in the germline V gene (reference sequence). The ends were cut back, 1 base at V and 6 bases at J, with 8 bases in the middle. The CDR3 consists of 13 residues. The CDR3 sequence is CASSLGARDTQYF. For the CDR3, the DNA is TGTGCCAGCAGCTTAGGGGCAAGGGATACGCAGTATTTT.

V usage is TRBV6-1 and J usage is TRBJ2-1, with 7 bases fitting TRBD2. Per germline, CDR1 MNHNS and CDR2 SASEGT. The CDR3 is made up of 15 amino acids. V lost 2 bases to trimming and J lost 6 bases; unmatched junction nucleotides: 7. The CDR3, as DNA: TGTGCCAGCAGTGAACTTCTGGGAGGGTTCAATGAGCAGTTCTTC. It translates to CASSELLGGFNEQFF.

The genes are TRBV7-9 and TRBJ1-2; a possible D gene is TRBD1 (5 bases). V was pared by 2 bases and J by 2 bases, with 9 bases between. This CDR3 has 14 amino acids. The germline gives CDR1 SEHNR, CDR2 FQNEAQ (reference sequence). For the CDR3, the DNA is TGTGCCAGCAGCTTATCTCGGGGGAACTATGGCTACACCTTC. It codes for CASSLSRGNYGYTF. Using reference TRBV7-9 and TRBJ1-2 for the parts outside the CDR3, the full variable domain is DTGVSQNPRHKITKRGQNVTFRCDPISEHNRLYWYRQTLGQGPEFLTYFQNEAQLEKSRLLSDRFSAERPKGSFSTLEIQRTEQGDSAMYLCASSLSRGNYGYTFGSGTRLTVV.